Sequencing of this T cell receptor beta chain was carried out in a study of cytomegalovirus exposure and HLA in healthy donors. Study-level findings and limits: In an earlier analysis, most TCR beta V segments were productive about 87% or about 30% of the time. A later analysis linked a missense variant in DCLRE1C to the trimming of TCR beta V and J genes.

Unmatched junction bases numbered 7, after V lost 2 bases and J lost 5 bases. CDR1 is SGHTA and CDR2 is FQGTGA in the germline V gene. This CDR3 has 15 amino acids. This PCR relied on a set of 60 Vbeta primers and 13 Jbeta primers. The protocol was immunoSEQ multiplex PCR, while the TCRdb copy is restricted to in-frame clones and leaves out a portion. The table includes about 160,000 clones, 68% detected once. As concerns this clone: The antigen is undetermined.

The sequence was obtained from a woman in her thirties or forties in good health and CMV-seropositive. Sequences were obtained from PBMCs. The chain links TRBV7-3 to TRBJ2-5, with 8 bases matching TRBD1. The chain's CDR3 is CASSLVAGGVETQYF. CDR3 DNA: TGTGCCAGCAGCTTAGTGGCAGGGGGCGTCGAGACCCAGTACTTC.